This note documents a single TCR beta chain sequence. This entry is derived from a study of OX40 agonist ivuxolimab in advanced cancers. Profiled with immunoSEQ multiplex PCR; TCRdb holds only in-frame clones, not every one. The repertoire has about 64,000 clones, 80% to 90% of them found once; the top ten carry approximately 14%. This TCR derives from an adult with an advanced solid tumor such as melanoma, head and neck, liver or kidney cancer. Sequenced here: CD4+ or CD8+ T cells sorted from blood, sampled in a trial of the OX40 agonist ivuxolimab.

The CDR3 DNA follows: TGTGCCAGCAGCTTCGCGGGGCGATTAGGTGAAGCTTTCTTT. Protein sequence: CASSFAGRLGEAFF. The chain employs TRBV11-2 and TRBJ1-1, with D possibly matching TRBD1 (5 bases). The CDR3 spans 14 residues. The germline V gene has CDR1 SGHAT and CDR2 FQNNGV. V was cut by 3 bases and J by 7 bases, with 15 bases left in between.